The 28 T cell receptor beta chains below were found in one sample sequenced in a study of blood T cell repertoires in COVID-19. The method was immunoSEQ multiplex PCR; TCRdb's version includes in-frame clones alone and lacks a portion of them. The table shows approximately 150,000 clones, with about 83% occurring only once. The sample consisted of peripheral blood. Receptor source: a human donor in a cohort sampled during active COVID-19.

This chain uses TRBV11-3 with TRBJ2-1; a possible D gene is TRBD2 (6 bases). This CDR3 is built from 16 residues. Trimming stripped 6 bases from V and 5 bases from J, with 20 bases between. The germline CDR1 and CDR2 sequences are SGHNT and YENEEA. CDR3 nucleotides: TGTGCCAGCAGTTCCCACTCAGGGACTTTTAACAATGAGCAGTTCTTC. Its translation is CASSSHSGTFNNEQFF.

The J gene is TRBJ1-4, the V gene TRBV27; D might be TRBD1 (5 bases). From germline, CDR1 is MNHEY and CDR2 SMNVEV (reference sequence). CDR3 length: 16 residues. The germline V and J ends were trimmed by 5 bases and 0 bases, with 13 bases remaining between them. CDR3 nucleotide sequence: TGTGCCAGCAGTCCACGACAGATTGCAACTAATGAAAAACTGTTTTTT. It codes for CASSPRQIATNEKLFF.

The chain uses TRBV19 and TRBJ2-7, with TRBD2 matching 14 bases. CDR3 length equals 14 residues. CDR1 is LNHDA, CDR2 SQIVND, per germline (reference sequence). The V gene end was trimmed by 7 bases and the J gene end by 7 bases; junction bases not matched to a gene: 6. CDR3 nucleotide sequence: TGTGCCAGTAAGACTAGCGGGGGGGCTCCGGAGCAGTACTTC. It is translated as CASKTSGGAPEQYF.

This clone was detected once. The DNA for the CDR3 is TGCGCCAGCAGCTCCCAGGGTCGGCTCACTGAAGCTTTCTTT. Protein product: CASSSQGRLTEAFF. The J gene is TRBJ1-1, the V gene TRBV5-1, with a tentative D call TRBD1 (5 bases). Germline CDR1 is SGHRS and CDR2 is YFSETQ. The V end lost 3 bases, the J end lost 4 bases, and 13 bases lay between the germline ends. This CDR3 region has 14 residues.

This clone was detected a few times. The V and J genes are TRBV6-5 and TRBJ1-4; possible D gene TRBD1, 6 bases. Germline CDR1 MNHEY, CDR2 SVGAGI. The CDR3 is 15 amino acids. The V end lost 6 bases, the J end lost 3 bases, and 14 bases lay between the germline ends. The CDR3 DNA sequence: TGTGCCAGCAGACGCATGGACAGCCCTAATGAAAAACTGTTTTTT. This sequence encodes CASRRMDSPNEKLFF.

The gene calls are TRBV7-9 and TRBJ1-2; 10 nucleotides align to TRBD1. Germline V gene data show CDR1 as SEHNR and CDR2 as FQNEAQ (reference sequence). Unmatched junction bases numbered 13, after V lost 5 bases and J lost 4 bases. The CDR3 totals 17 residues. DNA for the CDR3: TGTGCCAGCAGCACAGAGACAGGGGGCACCGCTGGCTATGGCTACACCTTC. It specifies CASSTETGGTAGYGYTF. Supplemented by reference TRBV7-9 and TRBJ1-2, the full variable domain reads DTGVSQNPRHKITKRGQNVTFRCDPISEHNRLYWYRQTLGQGPEFLTYFQNEAQLEKSRLLSDRFSAERPKGSFSTLEIQRTEQGDSAMYLCASSTETGGTAGYGYTFGSGTRLTVV.

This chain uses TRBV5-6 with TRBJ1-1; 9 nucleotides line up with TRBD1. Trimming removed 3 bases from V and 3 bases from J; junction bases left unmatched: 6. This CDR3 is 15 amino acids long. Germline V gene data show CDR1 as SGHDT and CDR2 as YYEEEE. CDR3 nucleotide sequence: TGTGCCAGCAGCTCCGAGGGACAGGGATACACTGAAGCTTTCTTT. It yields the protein CASSSEGQGYTEAFF.

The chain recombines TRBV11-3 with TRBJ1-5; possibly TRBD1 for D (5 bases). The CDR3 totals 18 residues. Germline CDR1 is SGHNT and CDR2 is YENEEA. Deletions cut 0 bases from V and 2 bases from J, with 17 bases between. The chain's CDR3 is CASSLDTLRGGGNQPQHF. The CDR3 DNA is TGTGCCAGCAGCTTAGATACCCTGCGGGGGGGTGGCAATCAGCCCCAGCATTTT.

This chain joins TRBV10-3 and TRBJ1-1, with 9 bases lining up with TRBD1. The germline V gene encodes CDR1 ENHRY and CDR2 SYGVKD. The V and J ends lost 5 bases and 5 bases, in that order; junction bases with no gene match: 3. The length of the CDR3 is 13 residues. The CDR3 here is CAISIDRGTEAFF. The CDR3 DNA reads TGTGCCATCAGTATAGACAGGGGGACTGAAGCTTTCTTT.

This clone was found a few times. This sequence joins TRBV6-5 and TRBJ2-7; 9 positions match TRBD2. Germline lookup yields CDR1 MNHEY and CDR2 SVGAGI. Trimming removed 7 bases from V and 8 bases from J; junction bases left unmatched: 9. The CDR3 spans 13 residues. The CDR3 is CASMSSGSPKQYF. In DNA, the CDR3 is TGTGCCAGCATGAGTAGCGGGAGTCCAAAGCAGTACTTC.

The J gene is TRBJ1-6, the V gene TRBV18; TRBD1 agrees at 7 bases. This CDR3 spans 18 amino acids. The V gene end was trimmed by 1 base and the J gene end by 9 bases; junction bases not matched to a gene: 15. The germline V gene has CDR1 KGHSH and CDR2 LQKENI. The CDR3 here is CASSPRTVQGYSGSPLHF. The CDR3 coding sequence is TGTGCCAGCTCACCACGAACAGTACAGGGGTATAGCGGTTCACCCCTCCACTTT.

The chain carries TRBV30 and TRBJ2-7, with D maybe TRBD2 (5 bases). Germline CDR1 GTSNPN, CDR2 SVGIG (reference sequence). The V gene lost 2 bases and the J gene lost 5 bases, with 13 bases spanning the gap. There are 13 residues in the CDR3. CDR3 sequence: CAWSPLARHEQYF. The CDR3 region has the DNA TGTGCCTGGAGTCCGCTAGCCCGACACGAGCAGTACTTC.

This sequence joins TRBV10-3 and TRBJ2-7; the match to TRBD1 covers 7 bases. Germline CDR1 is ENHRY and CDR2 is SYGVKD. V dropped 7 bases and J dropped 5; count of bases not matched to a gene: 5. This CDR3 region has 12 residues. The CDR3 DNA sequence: TGTGCCATCAACGACAGGGACAACGAGCAGTACTTC. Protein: CAINDRDNEQYF.

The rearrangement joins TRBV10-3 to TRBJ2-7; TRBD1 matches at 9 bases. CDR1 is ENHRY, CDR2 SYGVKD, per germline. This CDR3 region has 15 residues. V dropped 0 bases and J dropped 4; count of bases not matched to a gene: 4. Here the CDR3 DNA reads TGTGCCATCAGTGAGTCGAGGACAGGGGAGTACGAGCAGTACTTC. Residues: CAISESRTGEYEQYF.

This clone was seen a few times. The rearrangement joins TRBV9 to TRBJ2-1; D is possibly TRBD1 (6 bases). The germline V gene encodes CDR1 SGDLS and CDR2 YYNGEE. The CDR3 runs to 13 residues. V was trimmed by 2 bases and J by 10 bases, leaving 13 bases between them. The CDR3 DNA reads TGTGCCAGCAGCGTGGACAGTTCCCAGGAGCAGTTCTTC. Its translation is CASSVDSSQEQFF.

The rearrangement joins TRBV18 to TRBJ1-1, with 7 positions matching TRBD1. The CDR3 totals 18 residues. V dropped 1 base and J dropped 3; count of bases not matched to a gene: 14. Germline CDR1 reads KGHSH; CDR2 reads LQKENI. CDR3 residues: CASSPLPLGTDIYTEAFF. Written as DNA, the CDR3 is TGTGCCAGCTCACCACTTCCCCTAGGGACAGACATTTACACTGAAGCTTTCTTT.

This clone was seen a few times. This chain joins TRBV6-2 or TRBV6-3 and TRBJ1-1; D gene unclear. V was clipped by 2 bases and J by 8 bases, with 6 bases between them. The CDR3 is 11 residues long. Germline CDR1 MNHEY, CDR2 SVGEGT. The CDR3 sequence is CASSYGREAFF. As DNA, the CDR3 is TGTGCCAGCAGTTACGGGAGAGAAGCTTTCTTT.

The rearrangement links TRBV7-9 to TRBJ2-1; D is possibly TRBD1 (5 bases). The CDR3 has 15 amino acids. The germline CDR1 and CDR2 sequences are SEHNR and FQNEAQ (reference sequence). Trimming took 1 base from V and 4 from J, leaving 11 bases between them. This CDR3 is CASSLGQYLYNEQFF. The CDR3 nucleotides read TGTGCCAGCAGCTTAGGACAGTACCTTTACAATGAGCAGTTCTTC.

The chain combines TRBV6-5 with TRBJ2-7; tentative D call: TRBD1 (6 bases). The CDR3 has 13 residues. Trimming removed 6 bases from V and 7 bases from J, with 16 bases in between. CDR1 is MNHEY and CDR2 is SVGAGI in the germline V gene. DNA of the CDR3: TGTGCCAGCAGCCGACGACAGGCCTCGGAGCAGTACTTC. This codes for CASSRRQASEQYF.

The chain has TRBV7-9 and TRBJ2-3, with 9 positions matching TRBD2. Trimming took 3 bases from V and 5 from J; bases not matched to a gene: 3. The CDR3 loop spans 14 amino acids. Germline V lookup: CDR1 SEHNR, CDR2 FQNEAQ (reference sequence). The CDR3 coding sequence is TGTGCCAGCAGCTTCGGGACTAGCCGAGATACGCAGTATTTT. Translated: CASSFGTSRDTQYF. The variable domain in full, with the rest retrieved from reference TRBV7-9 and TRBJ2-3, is DTGVSQNPRHKITKRGQNVTFRCDPISEHNRLYWYRQTLGQGPEFLTYFQNEAQLEKSRLLSDRFSAERPKGSFSTLEIQRTEQGDSAMYLCASSFGTSRDTQYFGPGTRLTVL.

The CDR3 spells CATASYRNTEAFF. In DNA, the CDR3 is TGTGCCACCGCCTCATACAGGAACACTGAAGCTTTCTTT. This rearrangement joins TRBV28 to TRBJ1-1; D gene unclear. Per the germline V gene, CDR1 is MDHEN and CDR2 is SYDVKM. The CDR3 consists of 13 residues. Trimming cost V 10 bases and J 1 base, with 13 bases left between them.

The CDR3 DNA sequence: TGTGCCATCAGTGAGGGACAGGGAGAGCAGTACTTC. Its protein product is CAISEGQGEQYF. The chain uses TRBV10-3 and TRBJ2-7; 8 bases are a match to TRBD1. The CDR3 runs to 12 residues. V lost 2 bases to trimming and J lost 7 bases; unmatched junction nucleotides: 1. From germline, CDR1 is ENHRY and CDR2 SYGVKD.

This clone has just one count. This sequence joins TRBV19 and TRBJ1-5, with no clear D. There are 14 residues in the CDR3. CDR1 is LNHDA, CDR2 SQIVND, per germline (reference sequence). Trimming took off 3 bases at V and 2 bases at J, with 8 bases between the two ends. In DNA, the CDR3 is TGTGCCAGTAGTATCCTCGGAGGCAATCAGCCCCAGCATTTT. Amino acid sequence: CASSILGGNQPQHF.

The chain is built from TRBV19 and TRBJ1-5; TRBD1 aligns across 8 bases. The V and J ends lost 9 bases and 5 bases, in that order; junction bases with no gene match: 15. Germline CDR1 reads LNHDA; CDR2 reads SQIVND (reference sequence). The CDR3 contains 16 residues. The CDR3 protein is CASRDGGQGKHQPQHF. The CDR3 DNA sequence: TGTGCCAGCAGAGATGGAGGACAGGGAAAGCATCAGCCCCAGCATTTT.

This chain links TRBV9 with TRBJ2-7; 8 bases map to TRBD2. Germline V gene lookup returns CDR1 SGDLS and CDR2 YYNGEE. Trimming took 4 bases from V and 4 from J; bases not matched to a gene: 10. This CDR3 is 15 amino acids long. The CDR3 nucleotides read TGTGCCAGCAGCCCGGCGCGGGGGGCCCGATACGAGCAGTACTTC. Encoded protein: CASSPARGARYEQYF.

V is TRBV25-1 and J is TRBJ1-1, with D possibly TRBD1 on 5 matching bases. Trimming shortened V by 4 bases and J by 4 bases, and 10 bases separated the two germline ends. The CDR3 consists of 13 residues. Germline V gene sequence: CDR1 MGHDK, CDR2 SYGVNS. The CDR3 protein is CASSGGVVTEAFF. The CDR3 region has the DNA TGTGCCAGCAGTGGGGGGGTCGTCACTGAAGCTTTCTTT. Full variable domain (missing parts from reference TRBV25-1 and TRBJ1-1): EADIYQTPRYLVIGTGKKITLECSQTMGHDKMYWYQQDPGMELHLIHYSYGVNSTEKGDLSSESTVSRIRTEHFPLTLESARPSHTSQYLCASSGGVVTEAFFGQGTRLTVV.

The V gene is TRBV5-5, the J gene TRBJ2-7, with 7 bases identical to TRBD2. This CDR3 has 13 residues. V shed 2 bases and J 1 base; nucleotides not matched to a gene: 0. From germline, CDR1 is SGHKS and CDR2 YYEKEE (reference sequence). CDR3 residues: CASSFGRSYEQYF. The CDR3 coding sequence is TGTGCCAGCAGCTTCGGGAGGTCCTACGAGCAGTACTTC.

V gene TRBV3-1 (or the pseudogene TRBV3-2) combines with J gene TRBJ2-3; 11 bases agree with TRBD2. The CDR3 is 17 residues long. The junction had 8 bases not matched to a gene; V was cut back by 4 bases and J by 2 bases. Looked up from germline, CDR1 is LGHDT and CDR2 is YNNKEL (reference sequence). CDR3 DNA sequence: TGTGCCAGCAGCCGAGAGCTAGCGGGGGGTCCCACAGATACGCAGTATTTT. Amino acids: CASSRELAGGPTDTQYF.